The 11 T cell receptor beta chains reported below all come from one sample, sequenced in a study of CD8 T cells in Susac syndrome. Random hexamers served to reverse transcribe roughly 0.45 to 1 ug RNA. TCRdb recomputed calls from the immunoSEQ multiplex PCR reads with MiXCR, one row per CDR3 protein. Among around 180,000 distinct CDR3 sequences listed, 94% were seen once. Sequencing was done on a sample of CD4+ T cells from PBMCs. Receptors were obtained from a human donor with Susac syndrome.

The V and J genes are TRBV5-4 and TRBJ2-7; 7 bases fit TRBD2. CDR3 length: 14 amino acids. V dropped 4 bases and J dropped 1; count of bases not matched to a gene: 5. Per the germline V gene, CDR1 is SGHNT and CDR2 is YYREEE (reference sequence). The CDR3 DNA sequence: TGTGCCAGCAGCCAGAGCGGGGCATCCTACGAGCAGTACTTC. This translates into CASSQSGASYEQYF.

The chain links TRBV3-1 to TRBJ1-2; D might be TRBD1 (6 bases). Trimming removed 1 base at V and 6 bases at J, with 12 bases between. The CDR3 length is 14 residues. The germline V gene encodes CDR1 LGHDT and CDR2 YNNKEL (reference sequence). CDR3 sequence reads: CASSQVGGVDGYTF. The CDR3 DNA reads as TGTGCCAGCAGCCAAGTAGGGGGGGTTGATGGCTACACCTTC.

This rearrangement joins TRBV7-3 to TRBJ2-3; D is ambiguous. V shed 4 bases and J shed 4 bases, with 9 bases lying between them. CDR3 length: 13 residues. Germline-derived CDR1 and CDR2 are SGHTA and FQGTGA. In DNA, the CDR3 is TGTGCCAGCAGCTCCGCCTTCTCAGATACGCAGTATTTT. This codes for CASSSAFSDTQYF. Full variable domain (rest looked up from reference TRBV7-3 and TRBJ2-3): GAGVSQTPSNKVTEKGKYVELRCDPISGHTALYWYRQSLGQGPEFLIYFQGTGAADDSGLPNDRFFAVRPEGSVSTLKIQRTERGDSAVYLCASSSAFSDTQYFGPGTRLTVL.

The chain uses TRBV4-2 and TRBJ2-7; D possibly corresponds to TRBD1 (8 bases). Looked up from germline, CDR1 is LGHNA and CDR2 is YNFKEQ. The CDR3 covers 15 residues. Trimming cost V 4 bases and J 3 bases, with 16 bases left between them. In DNA, the CDR3 is TGTGCCAGCAGCCCCGACAGGGGAGGGGTCTACGAGCAGTACTTC. This translates into CASSPDRGGVYEQYF.

This clonotype came up a few times. The chain has TRBV18 and TRBJ2-7, with D perhaps matching TRBD2 (5 bases). V lost 6 bases and J lost 0, with 9 bases in between. The CDR3 has 13 amino acids. Per the germline V gene, CDR1 is KGHSH and CDR2 is LQKENI. Here the CDR3 DNA reads TGTGCCAGCTCGCCTGGGAGCTCCTACGAGCAGTACTTC. Encoded protein: CASSPGSSYEQYF. Supplemented by reference TRBV18 and TRBJ2-7, the full variable domain reads NAGVMQNPRHLVRRRGQEARLRCSPMKGHSHVYWYRQLPEEGLKFMVYLQKENIIDESGMPKERFSAEFPKEGPSILRIQQVVRGDSAAYFCASSPGSSYEQYFGPGTRLTVT.

This chain links TRBV10-3 with TRBJ2-5; TRBD1 might be the D (5 bases). The CDR3 has 14 residues. Deletions cut 0 bases from V and 2 bases from J, with 7 bases between. Germline values: CDR1 ENHRY, CDR2 SYGVKD. The CDR3: CAISESTVQETQYF. The CDR3 DNA reads as TGTGCCATCAGTGAGTCGACAGTTCAAGAGACCCAGTACTTC.

This clonotype was counted once. The J gene is TRBJ2-3, the V gene TRBV20-1, with TRBD2 matching 7 bases. J lost 0 bases, V lost 7 bases, and 7 bases had no gene match. This CDR3 comprises 14 residues. CDR1 is DFQATT, CDR2 SNEGSKA, per germline (reference sequence). The CDR3 sequence: CSVKPGGSTDTQYF. CDR3 bases: TGCAGTGTCAAGCCGGGGGGAAGCACAGATACGCAGTATTTT.

The chain couples TRBV20-1 to TRBJ2-3, with D perhaps TRBD1 (6 bases). The V gene's germline CDR1 is DFQATT and CDR2 SNEGSKA (reference sequence). CDR3 length equals 16 residues. V shed 3 bases and J shed 0 bases, with 16 bases lying between them. The CDR3 DNA follows: TGCAGTGCTAGGGACAGCCGGCATCCTAGCACAGATACGCAGTATTTT. It specifies CSARDSRHPSTDTQYF.

The gene calls are TRBV2 and TRBJ1-2; possibly TRBD1 for D (5 bases). The CDR3 is 14 amino acids. Germline CDR1 and CDR2: SNHLY and FYNNEI. V dropped 2 bases and J dropped 6 bases, with 13 bases sitting between them. The CDR3 DNA reads TGTGCCAGCAGTGAACAGGGACTCCAGAATGGCTACACCTTC. Protein product: CASSEQGLQNGYTF.

The chain combines TRBV20-1 with TRBJ2-7; D is ambiguous. CDR1 and CDR2 (germline): DFQATT, SNEGSKA (reference sequence). Trimming cost V 5 bases and J 2 bases, with 4 bases left between them. CDR3 length: 10 residues. This CDR3 is CSAPPYEQYF. The CDR3 bases are TGCAGTGCTCCCCCCTACGAGCAGTACTTC.

V is TRBV18 and J is TRBJ1-6, with a tentative D call TRBD1 (5 bases). Germline loops: CDR1 KGHSH, CDR2 LQKENI. This CDR3 is 14 amino acids long. V was shortened by 2 bases and J by 8 bases, with 10 bases between the two germline ends. The CDR3 sequence is CASSPTDTDSPLHF. The CDR3, as DNA: TGTGCCAGCTCACCAACGGACACCGATTCACCCCTCCACTTT. Based on the CDR3 plus reference TRBV18 and TRBJ1-6, the full variable domain is NAGVMQNPRHLVRRRGQEARLRCSPMKGHSHVYWYRQLPEEGLKFMVYLQKENIIDESGMPKERFSAEFPKEGPSILRIQQVVRGDSAAYFCASSPTDTDSPLHFGNGTRLTVT.